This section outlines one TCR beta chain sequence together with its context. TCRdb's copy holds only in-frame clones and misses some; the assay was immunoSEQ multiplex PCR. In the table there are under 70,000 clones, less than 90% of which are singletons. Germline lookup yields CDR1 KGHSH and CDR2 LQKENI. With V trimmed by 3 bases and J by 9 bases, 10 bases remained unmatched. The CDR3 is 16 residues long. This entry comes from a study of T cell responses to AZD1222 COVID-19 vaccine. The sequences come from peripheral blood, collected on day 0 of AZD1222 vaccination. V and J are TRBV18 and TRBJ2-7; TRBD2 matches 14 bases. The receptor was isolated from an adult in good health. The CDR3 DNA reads TGTGCCAGCTCACCTCCGGGGGGACTAGCGGGAGAGGTGCAGTACTTC. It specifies CASSPPGGLAGEVQYF.